The rows below give T cell receptor beta chains drawn from one sample of a study of response to subunit inactivated influenza vaccine. TCRdb itself ran the RT-PCR reads through MiXCR, one entry per CDR3 protein. The data contain 540,000 or so distinct CDR3 sequences, 10% to 15% of them singletons. Sequenced material: PBMCs from blood, taken about 40 days after vaccination. These receptors all stem from a middle-aged man who received an inactivated influenza vaccine. Both conserved end residues are part of each CDR3. The D gene is left open where the match is weak. Rows may omit the clone size; those that give it use once, few, many or a size class.

V	size	D	J	CDR3	DNA
TRBV4-1	NA	NA	TRBJ1-4	CASSQELLTSGKLFF	TGCGCCAGCAGCCAAGAACTACTCACTAGCGGAAAACTGTTTTTT
TRBV10-3	NA	TRBD2	TRBJ2-1	CAISTAQGLAVHNEQFF	TGTGCCATCAGCACCGCACAGGGACTAGCGGTGCACAATGAGCAGTTCTTC
TRBV6-2/TRBV6-3	NA	NA	TRBJ2-7	CASSPGAAGTYEQYF	TGTGCCAGCAGCCCGGGGGCGGCAGGAACCTACGAGCAGTACTTC
TRBV7-9	NA	NA	TRBJ2-7	CASSKSGASTPEQYF	TGTGCCAGCAGCAAATCTGGGGCTTCAACTCCCGAGCAGTACTTC
TRBV6-6	NA	NA	TRBJ2-2	CASSYINAGELFF	TGTGCCAGCAGTTATATAAACGCCGGGGAGCTGTTTTTT
TRBV7-8	NA	NA	TRBJ1-5	CASSSEPRFSQPQHF	TGTGCCAGCAGCTCCGAACCTAGGTTCAGTCAGCCCCAGCATTTT
TRBV13	few	NA	TRBJ2-1	CASSIRPNEQFF	TGTGCCAGCAGCATCCGACCAAATGAGCAGTTCTTC
TRBV15	NA	NA	TRBJ1-1	CATSRDARDTEAFF	TGTGCCACCAGCAGAGATGCGAGGGACACTGAAGCTTTCTTT
TRBV5-1	NA	TRBD2	TRBJ2-5	CASSSGLAAGETQYF	TGCGCCAGCAGCTCGGGACTAGCGGCTGGAGAGACCCAGTACTTC
TRBV7-8	NA	TRBD1	TRBJ2-7	CASSLLNRDSRVNEQYF	TGTGCCAGCAGCCTACTAAACCGGGACAGCAGGGTAAACGAGCAGTACTTC
TRBV7-9	NA	NA	TRBJ2-1	CASRSQVSYNEQFF	TGTGCCAGCAGGTCACAGGTCTCCTACAATGAGCAGTTCTTC
TRBV6-2/TRBV6-3	few	TRBD1	TRBJ1-3	CASRNRDRDVWRGNTIYF	TGTGCCAGCAGAAACCGGGACAGGGACGTTTGGCGCGGAAACACCATATATTTT
TRBV12-3/TRBV12-4	many	NA	TRBJ2-6	CASSLDSGANVLTF	TGTGCCAGCTCGTTGGACTCTGGGGCCAACGTCCTGACTTTC
TRBV29-1	many	NA	TRBJ2-2	CSAEVRTNTGELFF	TGCAGCGCGGAGGTACGGACGAACACCGGGGAGCTGTTTTTT
TRBV3-1	NA	TRBD1	TRBJ1-1	CASSPRDRENTEAFF	TGTGCCAGCAGCCCGAGGGACAGGGAGAACACTGAAGCTTTCTTT
TRBV29-1	many	TRBD2	TRBJ2-7	CSVEIRLAGGYEQYF	TGCAGCGTTGAAATCAGGTTAGCGGGGGGCTACGAGCAGTACTTC
TRBV4-3	NA	TRBD1	TRBJ1-1	CASSQTGYSNTEAFF	TGCGCCAGCAGCCAGACAGGGTACTCGAACACTGAAGCTTTCTTT
TRBV6-2/TRBV6-3	NA	NA	TRBJ2-2	CASSYTGPRPGELFF	TGTGCCAGCAGTTACACAGGTCCTCGGCCCGGGGAGCTGTTTTTT
TRBV4-2	once	TRBD2	TRBJ2-3	CASSQLAVTDTQYF	TGTGCCAGCAGCCAACTAGCGGTTACAGATACGCAGTATTTT
TRBV10-3	NA	TRBD2	TRBJ2-1	CAIKRGAEGEQFF	TGTGCCATCAAGCGGGGGGCGGAGGGGGAGCAGTTCTTC
TRBV9	few	NA	TRBJ2-2	CASSVAYTGELFF	TGTGCCAGCAGCGTAGCATACACCGGGGAGCTGTTTTTT
TRBV7-6	many	TRBD2	TRBJ2-3	CASSSTSGDTQYF	TGTGCCAGCAGCTCCACTAGCGGAGATACGCAGTATTTT
TRBV14	few	TRBD2	TRBJ2-2	CASSQGRLAGRELFF	TGTGCCAGCAGCCAAGGGCGACTAGCGGGAAGGGAGCTGTTTTTT
TRBV5-1	many	TRBD1	TRBJ2-3	CASSRGTGGLGVTQYF	TGCGCCAGCAGCCGAGGGACAGGTGGGCTGGGAGTTACGCAGTATTTT
TRBV7-9	NA	TRBD2	TRBJ2-7	CASSRGTTSYEQYF	TGTGCCAGCAGCCGGGGGACTACGAGCTACGAGCAGTACTTC
TRBV7-3	few	NA	TRBJ2-3	CASSPRSRGDTQYF	TGTGCCAGCAGCCCTCGGTCGCGCGGGGATACGCAGTATTTT
TRBV20-1	NA	NA	TRBJ2-5	CSAAGWRIQETQYF	TGCAGTGCCGCGGGGTGGCGGATCCAAGAGACCCAGTACTTC
TRBV7-9	few	TRBD1	TRBJ2-7	CASSTGQGNHEQYF	TGTGCCAGCAGCACGGGACAGGGGAATCACGAGCAGTACTTC